This T cell receptor beta chain was sequenced for a study of blood T cell repertoires in COVID-19. Overall study: Acute and convalescent COVID-19 samples came from the United States, Italy and Spain. Sources were T cells, B-cell-depleted T cells, or PBMCs; the material itself was cDNA or gDNA.

Germline CDR1 and CDR2: SGHVS and FQNEAQ. V was clipped by 5 bases and J by 4 bases; unmatched bases: 4. This CDR3 is 13 amino acids long. Source study methods: It was from reference gene primer amplification that nucleated cell counts were estimated. The data were produced by immunoSEQ multiplex PCR, yet TCRdb's version contains in-frame clones alone and is incomplete. The V and J calls and clone size were taken over from that table, and D and trimming were inferred from the DNA. The sample has 90,000 to 130,000 clones; 88% are singletons. This sequence was found in a human donor in a cohort sampled during active COVID-19. The sample was peripheral blood. This chain connects TRBV7-8 to TRBJ1-2; TRBD1 agrees at 7 bases. The CDR3 DNA sequence: TGTGCCAGCAGCCCGGGACAGAGCTATGGCTACACCTTC. Protein: CASSPGQSYGYTF.